This TCR beta chain is drawn from a study of blood T cell repertoires in COVID-19. Background on the study: Both acute and convalescent COVID-19 samples were obtained from the United States, Italy and Spain. PBMCs, B-cell-depleted T cells, or T cells provided the cDNA or gDNA that made up the material.

Residents of over 20 US areas, aged about 18 to 95 years, made up the participants. Participant-reported clinical history was the basis for cohort assignment. TCRdb's copy holds only in-frame clones and misses some; the assay was immunoSEQ multiplex PCR. The sample holds fewer than 450,000 clones; about 88% are singletons and the top ten take more than 0.95%. CDR1 and CDR2 from the germline V gene are MNHEY and SVGAGI. The CDR3 contains 15 residues. Trimming took off 2 bases at V and 4 bases at J, with 14 bases between the two ends. The source of this sequence is a woman under 30 who had recovered from COVID-19. Sequenced: PBMCs or T cells enriched from blood (not recorded which). V is TRBV6-5 and J is TRBJ1-2; D gene unclear. The CDR3 DNA reads TGTGCCAGCAGTTACCTGACGGGGAGTCCCTATGGCTACACCTTC. Its translation: CASSYLTGSPYGYTF.